Presented here are 15 T cell receptor beta chains from one specimen sequenced in a study of T-cell memory formation after mild COVID-19. TCRdb reanalysed the 5' RACE reads using MiXCR and keeps one entry per CDR3 protein. The sample holds roughly 86,000 distinct CDR3 sequences, 10% to 15% seen once. Material: PBMCs or a T cell subset sorted from them (not recorded which). All receptors derive from an adult woman who had mild COVID-19 (a few samples of this study predate the infection). Cell type and time point are not known.

This clonotype was detected only a few times. The chain carries TRBV10-3 and TRBJ2-7; 12 nucleotides agree with TRBD1. This CDR3 is built from 14 residues. Germline V CDR1 and CDR2: ENHRY, SYGVKD. The ends lost 7 bases at V and 7 bases at J; junction bases unmatched: 8. The CDR3 loop is CAINRDRGLEEQYF. The CDR3 DNA sequence: TGTGCCATCAACCGGGACAGGGGGCTTGAAGAGCAGTACTTC.

The chain recombines TRBV7-3 with TRBJ2-1; D possibly corresponds to TRBD2 (5 bases). CDR3 size: 14 residues. Germline V gene sequence: CDR1 SGHTA, CDR2 FQGTGA. V shed 5 bases and J shed 9 bases, with 17 bases lying between them. The chain's CDR3 is CASSPRAHSGEQFF. Written as DNA, the CDR3 is TGTGCCAGCAGCCCGCGGGCCCACTCGGGTGAGCAGTTCTTC.

As regards this clonotype: The junction departs from the called germline gene at one end, perhaps through a read error. The chain links TRBV4-1 to TRBJ2-3, with D perhaps matching TRBD1 or TRBD2 (7 bases each). This CDR3 is 16 amino acids long. Germline-derived CDR1 and CDR2 are MGHRA and YSYEKL. CDR3 sequence (DNA): TGCGGCAGCAGCGGTGGGACAGCGGGGTTCACAGATACGCAGTATTTT. Amino acids: CGSSGGTAGFTDTQYF.

CDR3 in amino acids: CASSLGGGLVEKLFF. The CDR3, as DNA: TGTGCCAGCAGCTTGGGCGGGGGGCTGGTAGAAAAACTGTTTTTT. V usage is TRBV5-5 and J usage is TRBJ1-4, with a tentative D call TRBD1 (6 bases). Germline CDR1 SGHKS, CDR2 YYEKEE (reference sequence). Trimming cost V 0 bases and J 8 bases, with 14 bases left between them. This CDR3 spans 15 amino acids.

This clonotype was recorded a few times. The chain uses TRBV4-1 and TRBJ2-2; perhaps TRBD2 as D (6 bases). The CDR3 runs 16 residues. Germline-derived CDR1 and CDR2 are MGHRA and YSYEKL. V was trimmed by 0 bases and J by 4 bases, leaving 12 bases between them. The CDR3 nucleotides are TGCGCCAGCAGCCAAGAGGGACTCCCGGGCACCGGGGAGCTGTTTTTT. This translates into CASSQEGLPGTGELFF.

The chain recombines TRBV11-2 with TRBJ2-1; 9 nucleotides align to TRBD2. With 1 base clipped from V and 4 bases from J, the junction kept 8 bases outside the gene matches. CDR1 is SGHAT and CDR2 is FQNNGV in the germline V gene. This CDR3 region has 17 residues. CDR3 sequence reads: CASSLGGAGGPYNEQFF. For the CDR3, the DNA is TGTGCCAGCAGCTTAGGTGGGGCGGGAGGGCCTTACAATGAGCAGTTCTTC.

This clonotype was counted a few times. This chain connects TRBV7-2 to TRBJ2-5; 7 bases agree with TRBD2. Germline trimming cut 1 base from V and 1 base from J; bases unmatched to any gene: 3. Germline lookup yields CDR1 SGHTA and CDR2 FQGNSA. This CDR3 has 15 amino acids. As DNA, the CDR3 is TGTGCCAGCAGCTTAGTTCTAGCGGTCCAAGAGACCCAGTACTTC. Translating it yields CASSLVLAVQETQYF.

This rearrangement joins TRBV19 to TRBJ2-1; TRBD1 might be the D (6 bases). The CDR3 extends over 14 amino acids. CDR1 is LNHDA, CDR2 SQIVND, per germline (reference sequence). V lost 3 bases and J lost 6, with 12 bases in between. CDR3: CASSMGATGNEQFF. Here the CDR3 DNA reads TGTGCCAGTAGTATGGGGGCAACAGGCAATGAGCAGTTCTTC.

This chain connects TRBV29-1 to TRBJ2-1, with unresolved D. V was pared by 5 bases and J by 13 bases, with 15 bases between. The CDR3 runs 11 residues. In germline, CDR1 is SQVTM, CDR2 ANQGSEA. The CDR3 sequence is CSVWVKLGQFF. The CDR3 bases are TGCAGCGTTTGGGTAAAGTTGGGACAGTTCTTC.

The V and J genes are TRBV7-9 and TRBJ2-3; 9 nucleotides line up with TRBD1. Per germline, CDR1 SEHNR and CDR2 FQNEAQ (reference sequence). V lost 5 bases and J lost 4; bases outside the gene matches: 10. This CDR3 spans 16 amino acids. The CDR3 nucleotides read TGTGCCAGCAGCCTGGGACAGGGTGTTGGTCCAGATACGCAGTATTTT. Its protein product is CASSLGQGVGPDTQYF.

This clonotype has more than one count but fewer than ten. This rearrangement joins TRBV12-3 or TRBV12-4 to TRBJ2-5; the D is unclear. V dropped 1 base and J dropped 2 bases, with 8 bases sitting between them. This CDR3 region has 14 residues. For the CDR3, the DNA is TGTGCCAGCAGTTTAGAGCCACTACAAGAGACCCAGTACTTC. It encodes CASSLEPLQETQYF.

The J gene is TRBJ2-5, the V gene TRBV2; TRBD1 matches 9 bases. V dropped 6 bases and J dropped 7; count of bases not matched to a gene: 3. The CDR3 contains 12 residues. Germline V gives CDR1 SNHLY, CDR2 FYNNEI. CDR3 loop: CASRDRGGTQYF. As DNA, the CDR3 is TGTGCCAGCAGGGACAGGGGAGGGACCCAGTACTTC. Full variable domain (outside the CDR3, taken from reference TRBV2 and TRBJ2-5): EPEVTQTPSHQVTQMGQEVILRCVPISNHLYFYWYRQILGQKVEFLVSFYNNEISEKSEIFDDQFSVERPDGSNFTLKIRSTKLEDSAMYFCASRDRGGTQYFGPGTRLLVL.

This clonotype came up a few times. V and J are TRBV24-1 and TRBJ2-7; maybe TRBD1 (6 bases). V shed 5 bases and J shed 3 bases, with 16 bases lying between them. Germline assignment: CDR1 KGHDR and CDR2 SFDVKD. The CDR3 spans 15 residues. The CDR3 is CATSGGVGQFYEQYF. Here the CDR3 DNA reads TGTGCCACCAGTGGGGGAGTAGGACAGTTCTACGAGCAGTACTTC.

The chain uses TRBV12-5 and TRBJ1-1; TRBD1 is a possible D gene (6 bases). CDR3 length equals 15 residues. V was cut by 0 bases and J by 3 bases, with 11 bases left in between. Germline V lookup: CDR1 LGHNT, CDR2 FRNRAP. The CDR3 DNA is TGTGCTAGTGGTTTGGTAGAGCAGGGGCACACTGAAGCTTTCTTT. Its protein product is CASGLVEQGHTEAFF.

This chain connects TRBV21-1 to TRBJ2-5; the table names TRBD1, a call not compared with the DNA. TRBV21-1 is a pseudogene. The CDR3 is 16 amino acids. DNA of the CDR3: TGTGCCAGCACCCCAGGGGATGACAGAGACCAAGAGACCCAGTACTTC. Amino acids: CASTPGDDRDQETQYF.